Below, 7 T cell receptor beta chains from the same sample are listed, as sequenced in a study of blood T cell repertoires in COVID-19. Clones were read by immunoSEQ multiplex PCR, and TCRdb kept only the in-frame ones, dropping some. The table lists approximately 160,000 clones, almost 85% of them singletons. The sample comprised peripheral blood. These receptors all come from a man aged 40-55 years who had recovered from COVID-19.

The chain is built from TRBV7-2 and TRBJ2-1, with D tentatively TRBD1 (6 bases). V was cut by 5 bases and J by 3 bases, with 11 bases left in between. The germline V gene encodes CDR1 SGHTA and CDR2 FQGNSA. The CDR3 has 14 residues. In nucleotides, the CDR3 is TGTGCCAGCAGCCCTCGACAGGTCTACAATGAGCAGTTCTTC. It codes for CASSPRQVYNEQFF.

This chain uses TRBV5-8 with TRBJ2-1, with 8 nucleotides matching TRBD2. The length of the CDR3 is 16 residues. Per germline, CDR1 SGHTS and CDR2 YDEGEE. V lost 3 bases to trimming and J lost 4 bases; unmatched junction nucleotides: 9. As DNA, the CDR3 is TGTGCCAGCAGCTCGCCCGGGGGGGGGAGTTACAATGAGCAGTTCTTC. Protein: CASSSPGGGSYNEQFF.

The chain joins TRBV7-9 to TRBJ1-1; D unclear. The V end lost 4 bases, the J end lost 2 bases, and 8 bases lay between the germline ends. Germline assignment: CDR1 SEHNR and CDR2 FQNEAQ (reference sequence). This CDR3 comprises 13 residues. The CDR3 spells CASSSQVNTEAFF. The CDR3 DNA follows: TGTGCCAGCAGCTCTCAGGTAAACACTGAAGCTTTCTTT.

The chain is built from TRBV7-2 and TRBJ1-5; TRBD1 aligns across 7 bases. The CDR3 runs to 14 residues. Germline loops: CDR1 SGHTA, CDR2 FQGNSA. The J segment lost 5 bases and the V segment lost 5 bases, leaving 6 bases of the junction unmatched. The CDR3 DNA is TGTGCCAGCAGCGTGAGGGGGCTGGATCAGCCCCAGCATTTT. This gives the protein CASSVRGLDQPQHF.

This sequence joins TRBV5-4 and TRBJ2-7, with 11 bases lining up with TRBD2. Germline assignment: CDR1 SGHNT and CDR2 YYREEE (reference sequence). The CDR3 length is 18 residues. V lost 4 bases, J lost 0 bases, and 12 bases stayed unmatched. CDR3 DNA sequence: TGTGCCAGCAGCAGGGGACTAGCGGAACCTTTAAGCTCCTACGAGCAGTACTTC. Protein: CASSRGLAEPLSSYEQYF.

The V and J genes are TRBV12-3 or TRBV12-4 and TRBJ2-1; D perhaps matches TRBD1 (6 bases). Deletions cut 6 bases from V and 8 bases from J, with 14 bases between. This CDR3 spans 13 amino acids. The CDR3 DNA is TGTGCCAGCAGCCTTCAGGGGTGGGATGAGCAGTTCTTC. Protein sequence: CASSLQGWDEQFF.

The V gene is TRBV6-2 or TRBV6-3, the J gene TRBJ1-5; D is unclear. This CDR3 has 15 amino acids. In germline, CDR1 is MNHEY, CDR2 SVGEGT. V dropped 2 bases and J dropped 2 bases, with 10 bases sitting between them. Here the CDR3 DNA reads TGTGCCAGCAGTTACAACGCGGCGGGCAATCAGCCCCAGCATTTT. The encoded protein is CASSYNAAGNQPQHF.